This T cell receptor (beta chain) was observed in a study of T-cell reconstitution after alpha-beta-depleted transplantation in children. Trimming took off 3 bases at V and 0 bases at J, with 9 bases between the two ends. The CDR3 runs to 15 residues. This clonotype has just a few counts. As it was prepared, the TCRbeta library received unique molecular identifiers. TCRdb re-called the PCR reads through MiXCR, storing one row per CDR3 protein. There are hundreds of thousands of distinct CDR3 sequences in the sample; about 10% occur only once, and around 2% lies in the top ten. The chain combines TRBV12-3 or TRBV12-4 with TRBJ2-1; D possibly matches TRBD1 or TRBD2 (6 bases each). The sequence was obtained from a child younger than 10 with inherited bone marrow failure, due to receive a stem cell transplant. The sequencing used PBMCs, collected before TCRalphabeta/CD19-depleted stem cell transplant. The DNA for the CDR3 is TGTGCCAGCAGTTTTAGGGGGGCCTCCTACAATGAGCAGTTCTTC. Encoded protein: CASSFRGASYNEQFF.